This TCR beta chain was captured in a study of regulatory T cells in long-lasting Graves disease. CDR3 length: 17 amino acids. Germline-derived CDR1 and CDR2 are DFQATT and SNEGSKA (reference sequence). V was cut by 0 bases and J by 4 bases, with 21 bases left in between. The TCR beta library used iRepertoire HTBI primers with Arm-PCR amplification of CDR3. Under the authors' procedure: Identified segments across samples numbered fewer than 80 TRBV and roughly 15 TRBJ. TCRdb reprocessed the multiplex PCR reads via MiXCR and lists one record per CDR3 protein. TCRdb, not the original authors, processed these V and J calls. Seen here are approximately 540,000 distinct CDR3 sequences, about 11% observed once, and the top ten hold roughly 8.2%. Time point in this sample: newly diagnosed GD, antithyroid drugs for less than 3 months. PBMC RNA served as the TCR library source. Overall study findings and caveats: Persistent-disease Graves' patients showed less TCR diversity than new cases.

The table lists this clonotype with many counts. What it binds is unknown. These data also featured in a second study, about T cells in Graves' hyperthyroidism and ophthalmopathy. That paper states: A set of HTBI primers served as the primers for a first-round RT-PCR of the TCR CDR3.

This TCR was sampled from a woman aged 25 to 45 with Graves disease. The chain recombines TRBV20-1 with TRBJ2-5, with D perhaps TRBD1 (6 bases). Specimen: peripheral blood mononuclear cells (PBMCs), collected at new diagnosis, from a patient treated with antithyroid drugs. CDR3 sequence reads: CSARERRQTGSGETQYF. Here the CDR3 DNA reads TGCAGTGCTAGAGAAAGGAGACAGACAGGATCGGGAGAGACCCAGTACTTC.